A selection of T cell receptor beta chains follows, all from one sample in a study of OX40 agonist ivuxolimab in advanced cancers. Sequencing was performed with immunoSEQ multiplex PCR; in TCRdb, only in-frame clones are kept and a portion is missing. This table has about 110,000 clones, around 90% appearing once. The sequencing used CD4+ or CD8+ T cells sorted from blood, collected in a trial of the OX40 agonist ivuxolimab. Receptors were obtained from an adult with an advanced solid tumor such as melanoma, head and neck, liver or kidney cancer. Both conserved end residues are part of each CDR3. A D gene is named only where the DNA matches it firmly. Size is omitted from some rows. Given values are once, few, many or a class for expanded clones.

v_call	j_call	clone_size	d_call	cdr3_nt	cdr3_aa
TRBV4-1	TRBJ1-1	NA	NA	TGCGCCAGCAGCCAAGAAGGGCAAGGGGGATCTGAAGCTTTCTTT	CASSQEGQGGSEAFF
TRBV18	TRBJ2-2	NA	NA	TGTGCCAGCTCACCGGTAGGGCCCAACACCGGGGAGCTGTTTTTT	CASSPVGPNTGELFF
TRBV6-5	TRBJ1-4	NA	TRBD1	TGTGCCAGCAGTTCCCCCCGGGCAGGGGGCAACGAAAAACTGTTTTTT	CASSSPRAGGNEKLFF
TRBV5-1	TRBJ2-1	NA	TRBD1	TGCGCCAGCAGCTTTCAGACAGGGACGCTTACCAATGAGCAGTTCTTC	CASSFQTGTLTNEQFF
TRBV18	TRBJ1-2	once	TRBD1	TGTGCCACCTCCGCAGGGGGAGACTATGGCTACACCTTC	CATSAGGDYGYTF
TRBV14	TRBJ2-7	NA	NA	TGTGCCAGCAGCCTGCTCTCCGAGCAGTACTTC	CASSLLSEQYF
TRBV18	TRBJ2-7	NA	NA	TGTGCCAGCTCAAGGGGACGAGTCGCCTACGAGCAGTACTTC	CASSRGRVAYEQYF
TRBV19	TRBJ2-7	NA	TRBD1	TGTGCCAGTAAAAGGACAGGCCGAACCTACGAGCAGTACTTC	CASKRTGRTYEQYF
TRBV18	TRBJ1-1	NA	TRBD1	TGTGCCAGCTCACCATCTTCGGACAGGGAGAACACTGAAGCTTTCTTT	CASSPSSDRENTEAFF
TRBV10-1	TRBJ1-1	NA	NA	TGCGCCAGCAGTAAGGGACGGGAAGCTTTCTTT	CASSKGREAFF
TRBV27	TRBJ2-6	NA	TRBD1	TGTGCCAGCAGTCGAGGACAGGGTAGCCTATTGCGGGCCAACGTCCTGACTTTC	CASSRGQGSLLRANVLTF
TRBV29-1	TRBJ2-7	NA	TRBD2	TGCAGCGTTGAAGGAGGCGGGGGGCAGGGACGCCACGAGCAGTACTTC	CSVEGGGGQGRHEQYF
TRBV19	TRBJ2-3	NA	TRBD2	TGTGCCAGTAGTGAGTCCCGGACTAGCGGGGGAACAGATACGCAGTATTTT	CASSESRTSGGTDTQYF
TRBV9	TRBJ2-5	once	NA	TGTGCCAGCAGCCTCTCTTTGGACATCCAAGAGACCCAGTACTTC	CASSLSLDIQETQYF
TRBV28	TRBJ2-3	NA	TRBD2	TGTGCCAGCAGCGACCCCGGACTAGCGGCAGATACGCAGTATTTT	CASSDPGLAADTQYF
TRBV2	TRBJ2-5	NA	NA	TGTGCCAGCAGCTACAATCTTTACGGGACCCAGTACTTC	CASSYNLYGTQYF
TRBV2	TRBJ2-7	NA	TRBD2	TGTGCCACCGGGCTGGGGGGGAGCTCCTACGAGCAGTACTTC	CATGLGGSSYEQYF
TRBV5-1	TRBJ2-3	NA	TRBD2	TGCGCCAGCTCTTTGAGCGGGGAGGGGACAGATACGCAGTATTTT	CASSLSGEGTDTQYF
TRBV30	TRBJ1-4	NA	NA	TGTGCCCAAACCCAGGCAGGGATTAATGAAAAACTGTTTTTT	CAQTQAGINEKLFF
TRBV19	TRBJ2-2	NA	NA	TGTGCCAGTAGTGTTTCCGACAGGACCGGGGAGCTGTTTTTT	CASSVSDRTGELFF
TRBV18	TRBJ1-2	few	NA	TGTGCCAGCTCACCAAAAGCACAGATCCATGGCTACACCTTC	CASSPKAQIHGYTF
TRBV6-1	TRBJ2-2	NA	NA	TGTGCCAGCAGTGAATTTCTGTCCGGGGCAGGGAACACCGGGGAGCTGTTTTTT	CASSEFLSGAGNTGELFF
TRBV16	TRBJ1-1	NA	NA	TGTGCCAGCAGCCAACGGGAGGTCGGGAACACTGAAGCTTTCTTT	CASSQREVGNTEAFF